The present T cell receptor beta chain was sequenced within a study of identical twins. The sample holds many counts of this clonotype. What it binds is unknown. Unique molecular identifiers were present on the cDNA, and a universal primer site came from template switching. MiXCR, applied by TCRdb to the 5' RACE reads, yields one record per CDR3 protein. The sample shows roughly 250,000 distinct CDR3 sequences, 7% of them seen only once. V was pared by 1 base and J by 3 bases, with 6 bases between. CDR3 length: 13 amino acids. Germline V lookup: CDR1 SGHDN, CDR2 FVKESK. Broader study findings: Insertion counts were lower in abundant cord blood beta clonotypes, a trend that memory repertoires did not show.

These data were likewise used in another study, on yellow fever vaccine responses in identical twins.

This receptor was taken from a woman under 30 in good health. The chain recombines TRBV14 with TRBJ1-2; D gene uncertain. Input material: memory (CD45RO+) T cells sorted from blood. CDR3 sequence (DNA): TGTGCCAGCAGCCAAGTGATGTACTATGGCTACACCTTC. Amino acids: CASSQVMYYGYTF.